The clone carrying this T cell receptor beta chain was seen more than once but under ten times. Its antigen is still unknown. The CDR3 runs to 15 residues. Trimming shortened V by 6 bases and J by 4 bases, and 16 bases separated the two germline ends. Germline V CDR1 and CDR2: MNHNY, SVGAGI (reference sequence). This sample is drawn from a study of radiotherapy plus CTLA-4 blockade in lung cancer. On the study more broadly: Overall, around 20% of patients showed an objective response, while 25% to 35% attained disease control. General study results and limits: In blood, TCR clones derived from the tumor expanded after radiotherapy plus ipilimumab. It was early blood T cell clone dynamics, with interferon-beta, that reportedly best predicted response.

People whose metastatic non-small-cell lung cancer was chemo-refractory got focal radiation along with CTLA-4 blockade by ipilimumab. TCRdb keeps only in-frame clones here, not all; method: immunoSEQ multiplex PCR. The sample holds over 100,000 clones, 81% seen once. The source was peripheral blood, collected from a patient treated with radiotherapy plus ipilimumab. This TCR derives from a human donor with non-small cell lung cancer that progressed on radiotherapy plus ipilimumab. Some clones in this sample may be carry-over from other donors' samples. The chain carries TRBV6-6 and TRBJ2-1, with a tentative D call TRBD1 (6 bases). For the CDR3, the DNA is TGTGCCAGCAGAAGCGACAGGAGCCTATACAATGAGCAGTTCTTC. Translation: CASRSDRSLYNEQFF.